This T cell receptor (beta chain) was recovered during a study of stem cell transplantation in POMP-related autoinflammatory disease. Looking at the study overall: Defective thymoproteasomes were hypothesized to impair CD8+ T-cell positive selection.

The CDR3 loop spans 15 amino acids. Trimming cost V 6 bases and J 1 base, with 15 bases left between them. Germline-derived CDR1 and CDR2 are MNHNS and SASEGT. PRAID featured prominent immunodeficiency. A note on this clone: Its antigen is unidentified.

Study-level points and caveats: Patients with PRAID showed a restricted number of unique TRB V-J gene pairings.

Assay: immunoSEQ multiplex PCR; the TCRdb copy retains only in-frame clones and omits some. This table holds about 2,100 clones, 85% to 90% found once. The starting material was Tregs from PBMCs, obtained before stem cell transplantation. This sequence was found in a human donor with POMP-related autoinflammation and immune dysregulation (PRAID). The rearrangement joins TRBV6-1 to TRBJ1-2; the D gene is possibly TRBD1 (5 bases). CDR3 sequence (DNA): TGTGCCAGCAGAAGACAGACGGAGTTTAACTATGGCTACACCTTC. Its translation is CASRRQTEFNYGYTF.